These T cell receptor beta chains were read from a single sample in a study of blood T cell repertoires in COVID-19. Here immunoSEQ multiplex PCR was the method, and the copy in TCRdb shows in-frame clones only, minus some. The profile covers tens of thousands of clones, with roughly 80% appearing a single time and 12% taken by the ten largest. Specimen: peripheral blood. The receptors here all came from a human donor in a cohort sampled during active COVID-19. The CDR3 runs from the conserved cysteine through the conserved F or W.

v_gene,CDR3aa
TRBV5-1,CASSEGLVLLAGANVLTF
TRBV19,CASSGQGYGYTF
TRBV5-1,CASSSDGTGYEQYF
TRBV5-4,CASSHIAGSHNEQFF
TRBV27,CASRLGTGPNNEQFF
TRBV7-6,CASSLNIRGTGGELFF
TRBV5-5,CASSLTGVETQYF
TRBV6-5,CASSTATGQGPEAFF
TRBV5-4,CASSSAATNEKLFF
TRBV2,CASRSSGSRGEQFF
TRBV15,CATSRDGRGRNIQETQYF
TRBV10-1,CASSERGSPGETQYF
TRBV6-5,CASSPRQSSNQPQHF
TRBV28,CASSTFQGAGELFF
TRBV18,CASSMGQNTEAFF
TRBV4-1,CASSQGQGSGANVLTF
TRBV5-1,CASSSGTWSSYEQYF
TRBV11-2,CASSLEGQGQETQYF
TRBV18,CASSPLVGQGMGYTF